Following are 21 T cell receptor beta chains from one sample sequenced in a study of CD8 T cells in ankylosing spondylitis. TCRdb reanalysed the 5' RACE reads using MiXCR and keeps one entry per CDR3 protein. The sample contains fewer than 250,000 distinct CDR3 sequences, approximately 10% of which appear only once. Sequencing was performed on blood, either unsorted or a sorted T cell fraction (not recorded which). These receptor sequences come from a male donor with ankylosing spondylitis or in good health (not recorded which).

The chain uses TRBV14 and TRBJ2-3; D remains unclear. The germline gives CDR1 SGHDN, CDR2 FVKESK. The CDR3 runs 14 residues. V lost 4 bases and J lost 0, with 8 bases in between. CDR3 sequence: CASSRRPSTDTQYF. In nucleotides, the CDR3 is TGTGCCAGCAGCCGGCGACCTAGCACAGATACGCAGTATTTT.

This clonotype was seen many times. V usage is TRBV10-3 and J usage is TRBJ2-3; D possibly corresponds to TRBD1 (5 bases). In germline, CDR1 is ENHRY, CDR2 SYGVKD. This CDR3 region has 15 residues. V shed 3 bases and J shed 0 bases, with 10 bases lying between them. Here the CDR3 reads CAISDQAGSTDTQYF. The CDR3 DNA reads as TGTGCCATCAGTGATCAGGCAGGGAGCACAGATACGCAGTATTTT.

The chain links TRBV7-9 to TRBJ2-7; D is perhaps TRBD1 (5 bases). CDR1 and CDR2 from the germline V gene are SEHNR and FQNEAQ (reference sequence). The CDR3 runs 12 residues. Trimming cost V 1 base and J 8 bases, with 9 bases left between them. For the CDR3, the DNA is TGTGCCAGCAGCTTAGAGGGGTTGAAGCAGTACTTC. It yields the protein CASSLEGLKQYF. Using reference TRBV7-9 and TRBJ2-7 for the parts outside the CDR3, the full variable domain is DTGVSQNPRHKITKRGQNVTFRCDPISEHNRLYWYRQTLGQGPEFLTYFQNEAQLEKSRLLSDRFSAERPKGSFSTLEIQRTEQGDSAMYLCASSLEGLKQYFGPGTRLTVT.

This clonotype was recorded many times. This CDR3 reads CASSSPLATDTQYF. DNA of the CDR3: TGTGCCAGCAGTTCCCCGTTAGCCACAGATACGCAGTATTTT. The chain is built from TRBV27 and TRBJ2-3, with D unclear. V lost 4 bases and J 2 bases, leaving 10 bases between the germline ends. CDR1 and CDR2 from the germline V gene are MNHEY and SMNVEV (reference sequence). This CDR3 contains 14 residues.

This clonotype was recorded at least ten times. The J gene is TRBJ1-5, the V gene TRBV11-2; no clear D. Per germline, CDR1 SGHAT and CDR2 FQNNGV. The CDR3 has 14 residues. The V end lost 1 base, the J end lost 9 bases, and 13 bases lay between the germline ends. The DNA for the CDR3 is TGTGCCAGCAGCTTAGGCCTCGGTGACCGGCCCCAGCATTTT. This sequence encodes CASSLGLGDRPQHF.

This clonotype appeared many times. The rearrangement joins TRBV6-2 or TRBV6-3 to TRBJ2-1; 13 nucleotides agree with TRBD2. The CDR3 is 18 amino acids. Germline CDR1 reads MNHEY; CDR2 reads SVGEGT. Germline trimming cut 6 bases from V and 6 bases from J; bases unmatched to any gene: 14. The DNA for the CDR3 is TGTGCCAGCAGCCCGGGACTAGCGGGAACACGGCGGGGCAATGAGCAGTTCTTC. The encoded protein is CASSPGLAGTRRGNEQFF.

This clonotype was seen ten or more times. V is TRBV29-1 and J is TRBJ2-7, with a tentative D call TRBD2 (5 bases). Trimming left V 7 bases short and J 5 bases short, with 18 bases between. The CDR3 covers 13 residues. Germline V CDR1 and CDR2: SQVTM, ANQGSEA. CDR3 loop: CSASNGGPDEQYF. CDR3 DNA sequence: TGCAGCGCCAGTAACGGAGGTCCGGACGAGCAGTACTTC.

This clonotype has a count of ten or more. The rearrangement uses TRBV11-2 and TRBJ2-1, with 10 nucleotides matching TRBD2. Trimming at V came to 4 bases and at J to 7 bases, leaving 10 bases not matched to a gene. This CDR3 is 16 amino acids long. The germline gives CDR1 SGHAT, CDR2 FQNNGV. The CDR3 loop is CASSSYRPGLANEQFF. The CDR3 nucleotides read TGTGCCAGCAGCTCCTATCGACCGGGACTAGCGAATGAGCAGTTCTTC.

This clonotype was counted at least ten times. Written as DNA, the CDR3 is TGCGCCAGCAGTGAAAGCTTTCGGGACCCCTACGAGCAGTACTTC. It is translated as CASSESFRDPYEQYF. This rearrangement joins TRBV10-1 to TRBJ2-7; D may correspond to TRBD1 or TRBD2 (5 bases each). Germline CDR1 WNHNN, CDR2 SYGVQD (reference sequence). Deletions cut 3 bases from V and 2 bases from J, with 14 bases between. This CDR3 contains 15 residues.

This clonotype was counted only a few times. The rearrangement links TRBV11-2 to TRBJ2-3; 9 bases fit TRBD2. The germline gives CDR1 SGHAT, CDR2 FQNNGV. V gave up 2 bases and J gave up 2 bases; unmatched junction bases: 11. CDR3 size: 18 residues. The DNA of the CDR3 is TGTGCCAGCAGCTTACCCCCTCATATAGCGGGAGACACAGATACGCAGTATTTT. It is translated as CASSLPPHIAGDTDTQYF.

This clonotype was picked up many times. The CDR3 DNA reads as TGTGCCATCAGTGAACAGAACACTGAAGCTTTCTTT. Amino acids: CAISEQNTEAFF. The chain combines TRBV10-3 with TRBJ1-1; D unresolved. CDR1 is ENHRY, CDR2 SYGVKD, per germline. The CDR3 runs to 12 residues. V was clipped by 3 bases and J by 1 base, with 3 bases between them.

This clonotype was detected only once. A single base separates this from a much larger clone, so it may be a read error. The rearrangement joins TRBV16 to TRBJ1-1; 7 bases are shared with TRBD1. Germline-derived CDR1 and CDR2 are KGHSY and FQNENV. CDR3 length equals 14 residues. V lost 3 bases, J lost 4 bases, and 5 bases stayed unmatched. Here the CDR3 DNA reads TGTGCCAGCAGCCAGTATACAGGGGTCACTGAAGCTTTCTTT. It codes for CASSQYTGVTEAFF.

This clonotype was recorded many times. This chain joins TRBV21-1 and TRBJ2-2. TRBV21-1 is deemed a pseudogene. The CDR3 has 13 amino acids. CDR3 loop: CASHPRNTGELFF. The DNA of the CDR3 is TGTGCCAGCCATCCCCGGAACACCGGGGAGCTGTTTTTT.

This clonotype appeared many times. V and J are TRBV13 and TRBJ2-2; 7 bases are shared with TRBD1. CDR1 is PRHDT, CDR2 FYEKMQ, per germline (reference sequence). The CDR3 loop spans 14 amino acids. Trimming took 5 bases from V and 5 from J; bases not matched to a gene: 5. The CDR3 sequence: CASSPSTGTGELFF. The CDR3 region has the DNA TGTGCCAGCAGCCCTTCGACAGGGACCGGGGAGCTGTTTTTT.

The chain has TRBV12-3 or TRBV12-4 and TRBJ1-3; TRBD1 is a possible D gene (5 bases). The germline V and J ends were trimmed by 1 base and 9 bases, with 10 bases remaining between them. The CDR3 has 13 residues. In DNA, the CDR3 is TGTGCCAGCAGTTTAGAGAGGGGCAGCACCATATATTTT. Translating gives CASSLERGSTIYF.

This clonotype turned up a few times. V usage is TRBV7-2 and J usage is TRBJ1-2, with 7 bases fitting TRBD1. Looked up from germline, CDR1 is SGHTA and CDR2 is FQGNSA. V lost 5 bases and J lost 7; bases outside the gene matches: 13. This CDR3 is 15 amino acids long. The CDR3 loop is CASSAPSGGSVGYTF. The CDR3 nucleotides read TGTGCCAGCAGCGCCCCGTCAGGGGGATCCGTTGGCTACACCTTC.

The chain employs TRBV5-1 and TRBJ2-5; weak D call: TRBD1 (6 bases). Trimming cost V 1 base and J 1 base, with 14 bases left between them. This CDR3 is built from 16 residues. Germline V gene sequence: CDR1 SGHRS, CDR2 YFSETQ. CDR3 sequence reads: CASSLSGTSSQETQYF. DNA of the CDR3: TGCGCCAGCAGCTTGTCAGGGACAAGTTCCCAAGAGACCCAGTACTTC.

The sample holds many counts of this clonotype. The V and J genes are TRBV27 and TRBJ2-1; no clear D. This CDR3 is 16 amino acids long. Trimming cost V 4 bases and J 0 bases, with 13 bases left between them. Germline lookup yields CDR1 MNHEY and CDR2 SMNVEV (reference sequence). This chain's CDR3 is CASSSSGWRSYNEQFF. CDR3 DNA: TGTGCCAGCAGTTCGTCAGGTTGGCGCTCCTACAATGAGCAGTTCTTC.

In its sample, this clonotype was seen many times. This CDR3 is CASSLQGIEQYF. The CDR3 region has the DNA TGTGCCAGCAGCCTACAGGGGATCGAGCAGTACTTC. V and J are TRBV7-9 and TRBJ2-7; 7 nucleotides line up with TRBD1. J lost 6 bases, V lost 5 bases, and 4 bases had no gene match. This CDR3 contains 12 residues. From germline, CDR1 is SEHNR and CDR2 FQNEAQ (reference sequence). Full variable domain (outside the CDR3, taken from reference TRBV7-9 and TRBJ2-7): DTGVSQNPRHKITKRGQNVTFRCDPISEHNRLYWYRQTLGQGPEFLTYFQNEAQLEKSRLLSDRFSAERPKGSFSTLEIQRTEQGDSAMYLCASSLQGIEQYFGPGTRLTVT.

The rearrangement uses TRBV11-3 and TRBJ2-3, with D unclear. CDR1 is SGHNT, CDR2 YENEEA, per germline. The CDR3 is 14 residues long. Trimming cost V 2 bases and J 3 bases, with 9 bases left between them. For the CDR3, the DNA is TGTGCCAGCAGCTTATCGGCATGGACAGATACGCAGTATTTT. The encoded protein is CASSLSAWTDTQYF.

This clonotype was seen ten or more times. CDR3 sequence reads: CASRRVDKNEAFF. CDR3 nucleotides: TGCGCCAGCAGGCGGGTTGACAAAAATGAAGCTTTCTTT. The rearrangement uses TRBV5-1 and TRBJ1-1; the D is unclear. Looked up from germline, CDR1 is SGHRS and CDR2 is YFSETQ. V lost 5 bases and J 7 bases, leaving 15 bases between the germline ends. The CDR3 covers 13 residues.